This T cell receptor beta chain was captured by sequencing in a study of shared clonotypes between healthy human individuals. V lost 1 base and J 2 bases, leaving 12 bases between the germline ends. Germline V lookup: CDR1 SEHNR, CDR2 FQNEAQ (reference sequence). The CDR3 has 16 residues. Profiling relied on immunoSEQ multiplex PCR, and the TCRdb table lists in-frame clones only, not all of them. The sample lists about 380,000 clones, 96% occurring once. The origin of this receptor is a man aged 25 to 45 in good health. The sample comprised memory CD8+ T cells sorted from blood. Subset denoted: CD45RO+ cells pooled with CCR7-negative TemRA cells. The chain employs TRBV7-9 and TRBJ2-1; perhaps TRBD2 as D (6 bases). The CDR3 sequence is CASSLVGGWAYNEQFF. In nucleotides, the CDR3 is TGTGCCAGCAGCTTAGTCGGAGGGTGGGCCTACAATGAGCAGTTCTTC.